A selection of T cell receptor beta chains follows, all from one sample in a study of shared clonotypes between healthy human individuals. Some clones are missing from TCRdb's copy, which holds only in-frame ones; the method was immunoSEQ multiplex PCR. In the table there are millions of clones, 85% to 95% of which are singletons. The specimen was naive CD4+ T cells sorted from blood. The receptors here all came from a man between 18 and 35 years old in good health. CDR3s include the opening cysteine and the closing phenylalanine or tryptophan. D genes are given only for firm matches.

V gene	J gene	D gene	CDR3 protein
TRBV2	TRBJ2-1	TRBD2	CASSGLAGGNEQFF
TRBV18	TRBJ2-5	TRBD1	CASSSDRGGQETQYF
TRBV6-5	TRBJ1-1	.	CASSSSSGTYTEAFF
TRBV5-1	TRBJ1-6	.	CASSLEGQVYNSPLHF
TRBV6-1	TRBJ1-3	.	CASSERHSNTGNTIYF
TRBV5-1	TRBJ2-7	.	CASSLWEYSHEQYF
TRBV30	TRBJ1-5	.	CAWSVTGLSLRPQHF
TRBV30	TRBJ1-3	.	CAWRREYTIYF
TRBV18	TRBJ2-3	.	CASSPQGLDTQYF
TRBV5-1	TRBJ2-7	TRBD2	CASSPMGLAVNEQYF
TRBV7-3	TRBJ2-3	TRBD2	CASSSRGGGDTQYF
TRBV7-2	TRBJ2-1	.	CATQPQVGTGAGEQFF
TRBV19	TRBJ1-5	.	CASRYRPMEALKLGEAQHF
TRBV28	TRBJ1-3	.	CASATGGSGNTIYF
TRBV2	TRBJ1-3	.	CASRRQALDDTIYF
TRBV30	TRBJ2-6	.	CALSGRAFSGANVLTF
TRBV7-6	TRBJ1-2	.	CASSLDLARGILNYGYTF
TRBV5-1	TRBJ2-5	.	CASRDAGVGGETQYF
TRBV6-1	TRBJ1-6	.	CASSVVTEYNSPLHF
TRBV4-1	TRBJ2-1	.	CASSQGVTLRVSYNEQFF
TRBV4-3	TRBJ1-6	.	CASSQEQNGQYNSPLHF
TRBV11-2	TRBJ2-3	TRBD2	CASSSSGGFPTDTQYF
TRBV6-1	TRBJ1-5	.	CASSAGGNQPQHF
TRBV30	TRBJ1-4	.	CAWSGGGEGEKLFF
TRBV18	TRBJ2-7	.	CASSPYGSYEQYF
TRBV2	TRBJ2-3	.	CASSNGASSTDTQYF
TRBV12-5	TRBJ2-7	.	CASGLASLQSPVPYEQYF
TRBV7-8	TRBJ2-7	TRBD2	CASSLLTAGAAGEQYF
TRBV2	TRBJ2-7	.	CASSDWTPKEQYF
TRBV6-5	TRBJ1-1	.	CASSYGARREAFF
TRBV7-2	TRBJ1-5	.	CASSWKGGGQPQHF
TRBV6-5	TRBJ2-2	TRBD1	CASSYGTEVGELFF
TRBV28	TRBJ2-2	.	CASSLETVMNTGELFF
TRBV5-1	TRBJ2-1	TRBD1	CASTESPGEGQGYNEQFF
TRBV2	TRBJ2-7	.	CASSVKGYEQYF
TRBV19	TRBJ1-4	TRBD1	CASSAQGAREKLFF
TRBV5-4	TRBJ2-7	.	CASSLSGNSYEQYF
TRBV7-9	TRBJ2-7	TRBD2	CASSLATSGAFYEQYF
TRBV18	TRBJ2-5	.	CASSLLLAGPQETQYF
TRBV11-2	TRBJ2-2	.	CASSLVFSEAGELFF
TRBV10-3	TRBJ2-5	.	CAISEIGPETQYF
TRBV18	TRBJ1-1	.	CASSLNSGTIHTEAFF
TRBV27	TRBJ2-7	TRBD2	CASSLALAGGLGEQYF
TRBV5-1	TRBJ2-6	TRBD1	CASSPNRGPGANVLTF
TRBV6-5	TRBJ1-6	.	CASSTAGSYNSPLHF
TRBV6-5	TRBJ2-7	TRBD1	CASRRQGASEQYF
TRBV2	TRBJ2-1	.	CASQRKTYNEQFF
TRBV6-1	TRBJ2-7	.	CASSVSGTVSSYEQYF
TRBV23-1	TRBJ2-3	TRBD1	CASSPGRDRVTDTQYF
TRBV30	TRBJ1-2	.	CAWSGRDLKRGYTF
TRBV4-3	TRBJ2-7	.	CAPAPGRPYYEQYF
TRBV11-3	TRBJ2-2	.	CASSLDQGYTGELFF
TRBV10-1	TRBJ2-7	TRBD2	CASSSLAGGREQYF
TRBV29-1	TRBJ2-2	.	CSVEPSRNTGELFF
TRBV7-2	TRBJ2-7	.	CASSLPKNYEQYF
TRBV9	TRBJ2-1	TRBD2	CASSVMGLDYNEQFF
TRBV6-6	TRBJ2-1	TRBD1	CASRYRGPNEQFF
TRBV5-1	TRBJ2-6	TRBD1	CASVKTGGAVGANVLTF
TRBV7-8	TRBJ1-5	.	CASSPRAGNSNQPQHF